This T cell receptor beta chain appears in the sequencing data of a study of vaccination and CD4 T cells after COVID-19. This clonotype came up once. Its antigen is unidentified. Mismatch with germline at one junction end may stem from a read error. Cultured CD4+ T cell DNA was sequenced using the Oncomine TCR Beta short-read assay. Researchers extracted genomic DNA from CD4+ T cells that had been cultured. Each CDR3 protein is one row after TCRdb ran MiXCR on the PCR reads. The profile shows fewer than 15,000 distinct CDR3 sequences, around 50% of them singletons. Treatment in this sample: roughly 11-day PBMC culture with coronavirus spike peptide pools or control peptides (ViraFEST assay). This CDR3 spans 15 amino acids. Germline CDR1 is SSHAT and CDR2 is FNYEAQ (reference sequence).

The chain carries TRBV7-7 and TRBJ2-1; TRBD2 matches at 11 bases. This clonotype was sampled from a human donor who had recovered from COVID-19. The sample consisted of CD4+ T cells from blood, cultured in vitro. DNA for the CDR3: TGTGCTAGCAGCCGAGTAGCGGGGGGGCCCGATGAGCAGTTCTTC. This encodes CASSRVAGGPDEQFF.